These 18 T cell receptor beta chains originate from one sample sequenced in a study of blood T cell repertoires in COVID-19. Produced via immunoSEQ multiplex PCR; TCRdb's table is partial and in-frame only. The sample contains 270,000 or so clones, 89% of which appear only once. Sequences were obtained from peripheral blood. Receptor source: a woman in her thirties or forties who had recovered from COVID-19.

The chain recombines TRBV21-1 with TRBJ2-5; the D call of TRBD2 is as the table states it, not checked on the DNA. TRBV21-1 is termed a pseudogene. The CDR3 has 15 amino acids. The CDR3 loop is CASSTEWRVQETQYF. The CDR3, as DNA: TGTGCCAGCAGTACAGAGTGGAGGGTGCAGGAGACCCAGTACTTC.

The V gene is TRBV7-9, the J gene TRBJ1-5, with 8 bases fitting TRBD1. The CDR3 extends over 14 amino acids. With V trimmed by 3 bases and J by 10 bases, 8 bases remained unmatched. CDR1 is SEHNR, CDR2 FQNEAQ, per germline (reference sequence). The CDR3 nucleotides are TGTGCCAGCAGCTTGGGACAGGCCGAAGGACCCCAGCATTTT. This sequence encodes CASSLGQAEGPQHF.

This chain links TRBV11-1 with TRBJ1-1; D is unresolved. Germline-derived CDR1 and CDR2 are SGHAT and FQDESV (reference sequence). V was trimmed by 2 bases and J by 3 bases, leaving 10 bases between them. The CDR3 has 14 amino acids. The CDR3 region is CASSLSGLYTEAFF. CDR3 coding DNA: TGTGCCAGCAGCTTAAGCGGGCTTTACACTGAAGCTTTCTTT. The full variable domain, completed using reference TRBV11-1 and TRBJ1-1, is EAEVAQSPRYKITEKSQAVAFWCDPISGHATLYWYRQILGQGPELLVQFQDESVVDDSQLPKDRFSAERLKGVDSTLKIQPAELGDSAMYLCASSLSGLYTEAFFGQGTRLTVV.

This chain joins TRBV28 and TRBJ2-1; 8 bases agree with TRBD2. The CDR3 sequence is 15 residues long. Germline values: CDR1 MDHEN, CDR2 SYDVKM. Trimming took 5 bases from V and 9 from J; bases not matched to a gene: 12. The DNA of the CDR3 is TGTGCCAGCAGTACCAGGGAGGAGCGGGAGTTTGAGCAGTTCTTC. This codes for CASSTREEREFEQFF. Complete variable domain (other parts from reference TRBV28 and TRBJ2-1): DVKVTQSSRYLVKRTGEKVFLECVQDMDHENMFWYRQDPGLGLRLIYFSYDVKMKEKGDIPEGYSVSREKKERFSLILESASTNQTSMYLCASSTREEREFEQFFGPGTRLTVL.

The CDR3 region has the DNA TGTGCCAGCTCACCACAAGCGGGAGAGTTCTACGAGCAGTACTTC. Encoded protein: CASSPQAGEFYEQYF. This rearrangement joins TRBV18 to TRBJ2-7; TRBD2 aligns across 8 bases. Germline V gives CDR1 KGHSH, CDR2 LQKENI. Germline trimming cut 1 base from V and 3 bases from J; bases unmatched to any gene: 5. The CDR3 spans 15 residues.

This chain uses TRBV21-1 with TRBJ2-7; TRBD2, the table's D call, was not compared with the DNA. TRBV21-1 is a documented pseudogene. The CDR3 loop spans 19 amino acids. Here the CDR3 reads CASDKPLAGLPVDHYEQYF. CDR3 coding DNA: TGTGCCAGCGACAAACCCCTGGCGGGACTGCCAGTGGACCACTACGAGCAGTACTTC.

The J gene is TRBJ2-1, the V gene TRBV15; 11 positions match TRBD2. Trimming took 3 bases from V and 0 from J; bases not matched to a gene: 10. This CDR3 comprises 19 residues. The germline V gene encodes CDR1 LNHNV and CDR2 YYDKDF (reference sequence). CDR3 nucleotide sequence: TGTGCCACCAGCAGTGATGAACACACTAGCGGGAGCTCCTACAATGAGCAGTTCTTC. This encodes CATSSDEHTSGSSYNEQFF.

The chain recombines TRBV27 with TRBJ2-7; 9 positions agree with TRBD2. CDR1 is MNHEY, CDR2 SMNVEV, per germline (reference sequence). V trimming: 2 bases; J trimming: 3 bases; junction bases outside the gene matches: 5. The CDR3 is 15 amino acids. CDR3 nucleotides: TGTGCCAGCAGTTTAGTAGCGGGAGAACTCTACGAGCAGTACTTC. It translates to CASSLVAGELYEQYF.

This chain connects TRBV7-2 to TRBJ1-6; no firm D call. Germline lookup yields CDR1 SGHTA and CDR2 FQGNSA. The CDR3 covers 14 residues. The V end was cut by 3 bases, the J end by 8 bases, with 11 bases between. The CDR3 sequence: CASSFAWRDSPLHF. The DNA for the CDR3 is TGTGCCAGCAGCTTCGCCTGGCGGGATTCACCCCTCCACTTT.

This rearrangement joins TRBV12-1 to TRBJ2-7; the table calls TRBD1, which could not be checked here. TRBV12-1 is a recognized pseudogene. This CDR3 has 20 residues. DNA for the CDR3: TGTGCCAGCAGCTTACACCGGGACAGGGGGAAGGGCGGGGGCTCCTACGAGCAGTACTTC. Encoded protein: CASSLHRDRGKGGGSYEQYF.

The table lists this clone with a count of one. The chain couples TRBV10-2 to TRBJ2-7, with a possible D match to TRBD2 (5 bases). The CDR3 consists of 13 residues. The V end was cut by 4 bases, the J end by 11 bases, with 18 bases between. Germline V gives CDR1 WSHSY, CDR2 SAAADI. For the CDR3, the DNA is TGCGCCAGCAGTGTAATGGGCGGGTCCCCAGAGTACTTC. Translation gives CASSVMGGSPEYF.

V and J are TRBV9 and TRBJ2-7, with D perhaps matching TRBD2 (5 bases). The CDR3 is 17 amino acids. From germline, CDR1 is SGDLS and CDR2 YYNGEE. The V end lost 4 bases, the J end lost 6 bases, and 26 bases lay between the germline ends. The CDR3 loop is CASSPAPPPGVPTEQYF. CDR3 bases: TGTGCCAGCAGCCCGGCGCCCCCCCCCGGGGTCCCTACCGAGCAGTACTTC.

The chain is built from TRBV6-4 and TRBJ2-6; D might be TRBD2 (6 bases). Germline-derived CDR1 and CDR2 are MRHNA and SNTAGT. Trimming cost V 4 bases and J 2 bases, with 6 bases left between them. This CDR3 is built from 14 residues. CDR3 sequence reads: CASSAGAGANVLTF. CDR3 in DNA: TGTGCCAGCAGTGCGGGGGCTGGGGCCAACGTCCTGACTTTC.

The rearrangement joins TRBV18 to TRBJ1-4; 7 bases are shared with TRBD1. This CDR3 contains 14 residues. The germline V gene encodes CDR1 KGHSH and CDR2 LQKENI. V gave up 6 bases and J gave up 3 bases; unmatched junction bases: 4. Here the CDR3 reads CASSPDRSNEKLFF. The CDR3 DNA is TGTGCCAGCTCGCCGGACAGGTCTAATGAAAAACTGTTTTTT.

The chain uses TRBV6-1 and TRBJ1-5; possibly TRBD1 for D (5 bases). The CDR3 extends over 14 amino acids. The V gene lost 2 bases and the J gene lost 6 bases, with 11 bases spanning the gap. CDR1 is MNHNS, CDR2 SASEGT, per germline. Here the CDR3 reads CASSEIDSRQPQHF. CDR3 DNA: TGTGCCAGCAGTGAAATTGACAGTCGTCAGCCCCAGCATTTT.

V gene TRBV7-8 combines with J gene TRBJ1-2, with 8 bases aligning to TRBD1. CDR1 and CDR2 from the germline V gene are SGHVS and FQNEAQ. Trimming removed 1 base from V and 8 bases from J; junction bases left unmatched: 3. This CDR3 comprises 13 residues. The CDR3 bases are TGTGCCAGCAGCTTAGGGACAGGGCCCGGCTACACCTTC. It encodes CASSLGTGPGYTF.

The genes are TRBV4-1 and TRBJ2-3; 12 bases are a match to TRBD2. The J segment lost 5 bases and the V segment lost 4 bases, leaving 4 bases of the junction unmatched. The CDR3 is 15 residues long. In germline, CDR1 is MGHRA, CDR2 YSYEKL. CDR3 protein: CASSLQTSGGDTQYF. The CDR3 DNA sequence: TGCGCCAGCAGCCTCCAGACTAGCGGGGGAGATACGCAGTATTTT.

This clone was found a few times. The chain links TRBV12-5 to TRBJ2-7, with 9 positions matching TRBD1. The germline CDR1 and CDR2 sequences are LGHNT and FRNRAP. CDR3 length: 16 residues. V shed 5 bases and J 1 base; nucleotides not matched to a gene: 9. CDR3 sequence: CASGPARQGGSYEQYF. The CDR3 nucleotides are TGTGCTAGTGGTCCGGCGCGACAGGGGGGTTCCTACGAGCAGTACTTC.